One and the same sample provided the 29 T cell receptor beta chains below, sequenced in a study of PD-1 blockade in classical Hodgkin lymphoma. Time point indicated: newly diagnosed, previously untreated cHL patient sample. The repertoire was sequenced with immunoSEQ multiplex PCR; TCRdb's copy has only in-frame clones and lacks some. This sample has tens of thousands of clones, with about 89% found just once. Sequencing was done on a sample of peripheral blood mononuclear cells (PBMCs). These receptors were taken from a human donor with classical Hodgkin lymphoma.

V and J are TRBV7-5 and TRBJ1-1; the listed D gene, TRBD1, was not tested against the DNA. TRBV7-5 is noted as a pseudogene. This CDR3 has 15 amino acids. The CDR3 DNA sequence: TGTGTCAGAAGTTTACGACAGGGGGCGAACACTGAAGCTTTCTTT. As protein: CVRSLRQGANTEAFF.

This clone appeared once. The chain carries TRBV18 and TRBJ1-5; the D gene is possibly TRBD1 (5 bases). The V gene's germline CDR1 is KGHSH and CDR2 LQKENI. With 6 bases removed from V and 7 bases from J, the gap between germline ends came to 13 bases. The CDR3 runs to 13 residues. In DNA form, the CDR3 reads TGTGCCAGCTCGTCGGACATTTTGCAGCCCCAGCATTTT. Residues: CASSSDILQPQHF.

The chain recombines TRBV19 with TRBJ1-1; D unclear. Trimming cost V 2 bases and J 0 bases, with 7 bases left between them. The CDR3 covers 14 residues. Germline CDR1 and CDR2: LNHDA and SQIVND (reference sequence). The CDR3, as DNA: TGTGCCAGTAGTATATCCCTACTGAACACTGAAGCTTTCTTT. Translated: CASSISLLNTEAFF.

The chain carries TRBV5-4 and TRBJ1-1; TRBD1 aligns across 7 bases. There are 14 residues in the CDR3. J lost 3 bases, V lost 1 base, and 3 bases had no gene match. Germline CDR1 is SGHNT and CDR2 is YYREEE (reference sequence). CDR3 in DNA: TGTGCCAGCAGCTTGCAGGGGGGGGACACTGAAGCTTTCTTT. Residues: CASSLQGGDTEAFF.

The chain has TRBV5-1 and TRBJ2-7; D remains unclear. CDR1 SGHRS and CDR2 YFSETQ come from the germline V gene. There are 14 residues in the CDR3. V was shortened by 2 bases and J by 6 bases, with 15 bases between the two germline ends. This chain's CDR3 is CASSFEQLSSEQYF. DNA of the CDR3: TGCGCCAGCAGCTTCGAACAGCTCTCATCCGAGCAGTACTTC. Full variable domain (rest looked up from reference TRBV5-1 and TRBJ2-7): KAGVTQTPRYLIKTRGQQVTLSCSPISGHRSVSWYQQTPGQGLQFLFEYFSETQRNKGNFPGRFSGRQFSNSRSEMNVSTLELGDSALYLCASSFEQLSSEQYFGPGTRLTVT.

The V call is TRBV10-2, the J call TRBJ2-7, with a weak D call TRBD2 (5 bases). The CDR3 extends over 11 amino acids. The V end lost 8 bases, the J end lost 4 bases, and 9 bases lay between the germline ends. Germline loops: CDR1 WSHSY, CDR2 SAAADI. The CDR3 sequence: CASRGFYEQYF. The CDR3 bases are TGCGCCAGCCGGGGTTTTTACGAGCAGTACTTC.

This clone was seen more than once but under ten times. The chain joins TRBV5-4 to TRBJ2-7, with TRBD2 identical over 8 bases. Germline lookup yields CDR1 SGHNT and CDR2 YYREEE (reference sequence). The V and J ends lost 4 bases and 6 bases, in that order; junction bases with no gene match: 6. The CDR3 sequence is 13 residues long. CDR3 bases: TGTGCCAGCAGCATTAGCGGGACCTCCGAGCAGTACTTC. The encoded protein is CASSISGTSEQYF.

The J gene is TRBJ2-7, the V gene TRBV18; 13 bases are shared with TRBD2. This CDR3 is 15 amino acids long. Losses at the gene ends were 3 bases for V and 7 bases for J; bases not matched to a gene: 6. Per the germline V gene, CDR1 is KGHSH and CDR2 is LQKENI. The CDR3 here is CASSPGTSGNEEQYF. The CDR3 region has the DNA TGTGCCAGCTCACCCGGGACTAGCGGGAATGAAGAGCAGTACTTC. The entire variable domain, with the rest obtained from reference TRBV18 and TRBJ2-7, is as follows: NAGVMQNPRHLVRRRGQEARLRCSPMKGHSHVYWYRQLPEEGLKFMVYLQKENIIDESGMPKERFSAEFPKEGPSILRIQQVVRGDSAAYFCASSPGTSGNEEQYFGPGTRLTVT.

The rearrangement links TRBV29-1 to TRBJ1-2, with 12 bases aligning to TRBD1. Germline values: CDR1 SQVTM, CDR2 ANQGSEA. The ends lost 3 bases at V and 7 bases at J; junction bases unmatched: 0. The CDR3 extends over 12 amino acids. CDR3 amino acids: CSVEGQGAGYTF. The DNA for the CDR3 is TGCAGCGTTGAGGGACAGGGGGCTGGCTACACCTTC.

The V and J genes are TRBV2 and TRBJ1-4; 9 bases are a match to TRBD1. Germline values: CDR1 SNHLY, CDR2 FYNNEI. The CDR3 consists of 14 residues. The trim removed 4 bases at V and 8 bases at J, leaving 5 bases unmatched. CDR3 nucleotide sequence: TGTGCCAGCAGTGGCACAGGGGGCATGGAAAAACTGTTTTTT. This gives the protein CASSGTGGMEKLFF.

The chain combines TRBV14 with TRBJ2-3; TRBD2 matches 9 bases. Germline CDR1 and CDR2: SGHDN and FVKESK. V dropped 4 bases and J dropped 5; count of bases not matched to a gene: 4. CDR3 length equals 14 residues. The CDR3 DNA sequence: TGTGCCAGCAGCCCCCTTAGCGGGAGAGATACGCAGTATTTT. The encoded protein is CASSPLSGRDTQYF.

The CDR3 DNA is TGTGCCAGCAGCCCTGGTCGGGGTGAGCAGTTCTTC. Amino acids: CASSPGRGEQFF. This sequence joins TRBV11-3 and TRBJ2-1; TRBD2 is a possible D gene (5 bases). Trimming left V 5 bases short and J 9 bases short, with 11 bases between. The CDR3 spans 12 residues. Looked up from germline, CDR1 is SGHNT and CDR2 is YENEEA.

CDR3 DNA: TGTGCCAGCAGTGAGGAGGGGGAGCAGTACTTC. It codes for CASSEEGEQYF. The V call is TRBV2, the J call TRBJ2-7; weak D call: TRBD2 (6 bases). Germline V gives CDR1 SNHLY, CDR2 FYNNEI. The CDR3 loop spans 11 amino acids. V dropped 3 bases and J dropped 7 bases, with 7 bases sitting between them.

The V and J genes are TRBV2 and TRBJ2-7; 7 nucleotides match TRBD1. From germline, CDR1 is SNHLY and CDR2 FYNNEI. CDR3 length: 13 residues. The junction had 10 bases not matched to a gene; V was cut back by 9 bases and J by 5 bases. In DNA form, the CDR3 reads TGTGCCAGTATGGGACAGAATATCGACGAGCAGTACTTC. Translation gives CASMGQNIDEQYF.

The chain joins TRBV11-1 to TRBJ2-1; 9 nucleotides agree with TRBD2. Germline V gene data show CDR1 as SGHAT and CDR2 as FQDESV (reference sequence). V shed 2 bases, J shed 1 base, and the junction held 3 bases outside the gene matches. This CDR3 region has 16 residues. Here the CDR3 DNA reads TGTGCCAGCAGCTTACTAGCGGGATTGTCCTACAATGAGCAGTTCTTC. Amino acids: CASSLLAGLSYNEQFF.

The chain carries TRBV20-1 and TRBJ2-7; D gene unclear. Trimming removed 4 bases from V and 8 bases from J, with 12 bases in between. Germline loops: CDR1 DFQATT, CDR2 SNEGSKA (reference sequence). The CDR3 runs to 11 residues. CDR3 in amino acids: CSATSGRQQYF. CDR3 bases: TGCAGTGCTACCTCGGGCCGACAGCAGTACTTC.

V and J are TRBV30 and TRBJ1-5; D uncertain. Trimming removed 3 bases from V and 5 bases from J, with 11 bases in between. CDR1 and CDR2 (germline): GTSNPN, SVGIG (reference sequence). The length of the CDR3 is 13 residues. CDR3 nucleotides: TGTGCCTGGAGCGCAGACGGGGATCAGCCCCAGCATTTT. Protein sequence: CAWSADGDQPQHF.

A few counts support this clone. The rearrangement joins TRBV5-4 to TRBJ2-3, with D uncertain. CDR3 length: 14 residues. The germline V and J ends were trimmed by 1 base and 4 bases, with 10 bases remaining between them. In germline, CDR1 is SGHNT, CDR2 YYREEE (reference sequence). CDR3 sequence: CASSLIQLADTQYF. CDR3 bases: TGTGCCAGCAGCTTGATCCAGTTAGCAGATACGCAGTATTTT.

The chain uses TRBV6-4 and TRBJ2-7, with 7 nucleotides matching TRBD1. The V and J ends lost 3 bases and 1 base, in that order; junction bases with no gene match: 3. This CDR3 is built from 14 residues. Per the germline V gene, CDR1 is MRHNA and CDR2 is SNTAGT. The chain's CDR3 is CASSEDRFSYEQYF. The CDR3 nucleotides are TGTGCCAGCAGTGAGGACAGGTTTTCCTACGAGCAGTACTTC.

This chain links TRBV21-1 with TRBJ2-3; TRBD1 reflects the table's D call only, with no check against the DNA. TRBV21-1 is labeled a pseudogene. The CDR3 is 15 residues long. The CDR3 bases are TGTGCCAGCAGCTCCCGGGACAGGGACACAGATACGCAGTATTTT. This codes for CASSSRDRDTDTQYF.

The J gene is TRBJ1-2, the V gene TRBV5-6, with D tentatively TRBD1 (5 bases). CDR1 and CDR2 from the germline V gene are SGHDT and YYEEEE. There are 11 residues in the CDR3. The ends were cut back, 4 bases at V and 7 bases at J, with 8 bases in the middle. The CDR3 loop is CASSLGLGYTF. CDR3 DNA sequence: TGTGCCAGCAGCCTGGGACTTGGCTACACCTTC.

The chain is built from TRBV6-6 and TRBJ2-7; the match to TRBD1 covers 7 bases. V dropped 6 bases and J dropped 2; count of bases not matched to a gene: 7. Germline V gene data show CDR1 as MNHNY and CDR2 as SVGAGI (reference sequence). This CDR3 region has 14 residues. CDR3 bases: TGTGCCAGCAGGCGGGCTCAGGGGGCCTACGAGCAGTACTTC. Protein: CASRRAQGAYEQYF.

The chain carries TRBV28 and TRBJ2-7; 12 bases are a match to TRBD1. After removal of 8 bases from V and 7 bases from J, the junction contained 6 bases not matched to a gene. CDR3 length: 13 residues. CDR1 is MDHEN, CDR2 SYDVKM, per germline. CDR3: CASGTGGPVEQYF. The CDR3 nucleotides are TGTGCCAGCGGGACAGGGGGCCCCGTGGAGCAGTACTTC.

The V call is TRBV5-1, the J call TRBJ1-4; D uncertain. Germline CDR1 is SGHRS and CDR2 is YFSETQ. The length of the CDR3 is 15 residues. V was clipped by 0 bases and J by 3 bases, with 9 bases between them. CDR3 residues: CASSLAVSSNEKLFF. The CDR3 coding sequence is TGCGCCAGCAGCTTGGCTGTCAGTTCTAATGAAAAACTGTTTTTT.

The chain carries TRBV2 and TRBJ1-5, with TRBD1 matching 10 bases. The CDR3 runs to 14 residues. V lost 7 bases and J lost 6; bases outside the gene matches: 6. CDR1 SNHLY and CDR2 FYNNEI come from the germline V gene. CDR3 DNA sequence: TGTGCCAGCACCGGGACAGGGGTCGTTCAGCCCCAGCATTTT. It translates to CASTGTGVVQPQHF. The full variable domain, rest sourced from reference TRBV2 and TRBJ1-5, is EPEVTQTPSHQVTQMGQEVILRCVPISNHLYFYWYRQILGQKVEFLVSFYNNEISEKSEIFDDQFSVERPDGSNFTLKIRSTKLEDSAMYFCASTGTGVVQPQHFGDGTRLSIL.

The chain joins TRBV5-1 to TRBJ2-5; 12 positions match TRBD2. V trimming: 0 bases; J trimming: 5 bases; junction bases outside the gene matches: 5. Looked up from germline, CDR1 is SGHRS and CDR2 is YFSETQ. The CDR3 spans 16 residues. In nucleotides, the CDR3 is TGCGCCAGCAGCTTGGGACTAGCGGGAGTGGGTGAGACCCAGTACTTC. Its protein product is CASSLGLAGVGETQYF. The full variable domain, its missing parts supplied by reference TRBV5-1 and TRBJ2-5, is KAGVTQTPRYLIKTRGQQVTLSCSPISGHRSVSWYQQTPGQGLQFLFEYFSETQRNKGNFPGRFSGRQFSNSRSEMNVSTLELGDSALYLCASSLGLAGVGETQYFGPGTRLLVL.

V and J are TRBV10-3 and TRBJ2-7; 8 nucleotides match TRBD2. J gave up 5 bases and V 7 bases, and 7 bases lay outside the gene matches. Germline values: CDR1 ENHRY, CDR2 SYGVKD. The CDR3 totals 13 residues. CDR3 sequence: CAIKVAGQDEQYF. In DNA, the CDR3 is TGTGCCATCAAGGTAGCGGGGCAGGACGAGCAGTACTTC.

The J gene is TRBJ2-7, the V gene TRBV7-3, with D unclear. CDR1 SGHTA and CDR2 FQGTGA come from the germline V gene. This CDR3 has 13 amino acids. V lost 5 bases and J 6 bases, leaving 14 bases between the germline ends. DNA for the CDR3: TGTGCCAGCAGCCGATTCGCGCGCGCCGAGCAGTACTTC. Translation: CASSRFARAEQYF. Combining the CDR3 with reference TRBV7-3 and TRBJ2-7 gives the whole variable domain GAGVSQTPSNKVTEKGKYVELRCDPISGHTALYWYRQSLGQGPEFLIYFQGTGAADDSGLPNDRFFAVRPEGSVSTLKIQRTERGDSAVYLCASSRFARAEQYFGPGTRLTVT.

This chain uses TRBV4-3 with TRBJ2-5, with a possible D match to TRBD1 (6 bases). Trimming removed 0 bases at V and 2 bases at J, with 13 bases between. CDR3 length: 16 amino acids. CDR1 is LGHNA, CDR2 YSLEER, per germline. The CDR3 spells CASSQDRGWGQETQYF. CDR3 sequence (DNA): TGCGCCAGCAGCCAAGACAGGGGCTGGGGGCAAGAGACCCAGTACTTC.